The rows below give T cell receptor beta chains drawn from one sample of a study of blood T cell repertoires in COVID-19. Assay used: immunoSEQ multiplex PCR; TCRdb lists only in-frame clones, some missing. The repertoire holds nearly 300,000 clones, around 89% seen once, with more than 6.5% in the top ten. Specimen: peripheral blood. All receptors derive from a young woman who had recovered from COVID-19. Each CDR3 is given with its conserved first and last residue. The D gene is left open where the match is weak. Rows give clone size only sometimes, using once, few, many, or a class for an expanded clone.

clone size | J gene | D gene | V gene | CDR3 length | CDR3 protein | CDR3 DNA
once | TRBJ2-3 | NA | TRBV3-1/TRBV3-2 | 14 | CASSQDRGADTQYF | TGTGCCAGCAGCCAAGATAGGGGCGCAGATACGCAGTATTTT
NA | TRBJ1-2 | NA | TRBV30 | 13 | CAWGLSANYGYTF | TGTGCCTGGGGACTTTCAGCTAACTATGGCTACACCTTC
NA | TRBJ1-1 | TRBD1 | TRBV10-3 | 11 | CAIRGQDQAFF | TGTGCCATCAGAGGACAGGATCAAGCTTTCTTT
NA | TRBJ1-5 | NA | TRBV2 | 11 | CASGRTAAQHF | TGTGCCAGCGGAAGGACAGCAGCCCAGCATTTT
NA | TRBJ2-5 | TRBD2 | TRBV15 | 14 | CATRIAGGQETQYF | TGTGCCACCAGAATAGCGGGGGGGCAAGAGACCCAGTACTTC
NA | TRBJ2-1 | TRBD2 | TRBV4-1 | 16 | CASSPRGRGGDNEQFF | TGCGCCAGCAGCCCCCGTGGGCGGGGGGGGGACAATGAGCAGTTCTTC
NA | TRBJ1-2 | NA | TRBV28 | 9 | CASGEGYTF | TGTGCCAGCGGAGAAGGCTACACCTTC
NA | TRBJ1-1 | TRBD1 | TRBV28 | 16 | CASSLTGGVTKTEAFF | TGTGCCAGCAGTTTAACAGGGGGAGTTACGAAAACTGAAGCTTTCTTT
NA | TRBJ1-2 | NA | TRBV6-1 | 13 | CASSELTGLGYTF | TGTGCCAGCAGTGAGTTGACGGGTCTTGGCTACACCTTC
NA | TRBJ1-1 | NA | TRBV11-2 | 13 | CASSLTLGTEAFF | TGTGCCAGCAGCTTGACATTGGGCACTGAAGCTTTCTTT
NA | TRBJ2-7 | NA | TRBV7-2 | 12 | CASAGGPYEQYF | TGTGCCAGTGCCGGGGGACCCTACGAGCAGTACTTC
NA | TRBJ2-3 | NA | TRBV4-2 | 15 | CASSQDSLAVDTQYF | TGTGCCAGCAGCCAAGATTCCCTAGCTGTAGATACGCAGTATTTT
NA | TRBJ2-2 | NA | TRBV18 | 15 | CASSPRDTNTGELFF | TGTGCCAGCTCACCCCGGGACACGAACACCGGGGAGCTGTTTTTT
NA | TRBJ2-1 | NA | TRBV5-1 | 13 | CASGAETYNEQFF | TGCGCCAGCGGGGCCGAGACCTACAATGAGCAGTTCTTC
NA | TRBJ1-4 | TRBD1 | TRBV28 | 15 | CASRANRGGYEKLFF | TGTGCCAGCAGGGCCAACAGGGGTGGTTATGAAAAACTGTTTTTT
NA | TRBJ1-2 | NA | TRBV12-3/TRBV12-4 | 13 | CASSPDILYGYTF | TGTGCCAGCAGCCCGGACATCCTCTATGGCTACACCTTC
NA | TRBJ1-1 | NA | TRBV3-1/TRBV3-2 | 16 | CASSQIGGTLNTEAFF | TGTGCCAGCAGTCAAATCGGAGGTACCCTGAACACTGAAGCTTTCTTT
NA | TRBJ2-7 | NA | TRBV18 | 16 | CASSPPGPGKENEQYF | TGTGCCAGCTCACCACCGGGCCCAGGGAAGGAAAACGAGCAGTACTTC
NA | TRBJ1-4 | NA | TRBV19 | 13 | CASSPHRNEKLFF | TGTGCCAGTAGTCCCCATCGGAATGAAAAACTGTTTTTT
NA | TRBJ1-3 | NA | TRBV15 | 15 | CATSSRHVSGNTIYF | TGTGCCACCAGCTCCCGACACGTCTCTGGAAACACCATATATTTT
NA | TRBJ2-5 | TRBD2 | TRBV7-9 | 15 | CASSSRGGEQETQYF | TGTGCCAGCAGCTCCCGGGGGGGAGAACAAGAGACCCAGTACTTC
NA | TRBJ1-2 | NA | TRBV6-5 | 13 | CASSYFAGDGYTF | TGTGCCAGCAGTTACTTCGCAGGGGATGGCTACACCTTC
few | TRBJ1-5 | TRBD1 | TRBV7-9 | 14 | CASSSDRGNQPQHF | TGTGCCAGCAGCTCGGACAGGGGCAATCAGCCCCAGCATTTT
NA | TRBJ1-2 | NA | TRBV27 | 14 | CASSATLTEYGYTF | TGTGCCAGCAGTGCCACATTGACAGAATATGGCTACACCTTC
once | TRBJ2-7 | NA | TRBV7-8 | 14 | CASSSGHGAYEQYF | TGTGCCAGCAGCTCCGGACACGGTGCCTACGAGCAGTACTTC
NA | TRBJ2-5 | NA | TRBV2 | 13 | CASSLDRQETQYF | TGTGCCAGCAGTCTAGACAGACAAGAGACCCAGTACTTC
NA | TRBJ2-7 | TRBD1 | TRBV20-1 | 10 | CSAGGQGQYF | TGCAGTGCTGGCGGACAGGGACAGTACTTC
NA | TRBJ1-1 | NA | TRBV3-1/TRBV3-2 | 15 | CASSQDSISGVRAFF | TGTGCCAGCAGCCAAGATAGTATCTCGGGGGTACGAGCTTTCTTT
NA | TRBJ1-2 | NA | TRBV2 | 13 | CASSLFRNYGYTF | TGTGCCAGCAGCCTTTTCCGTAACTATGGCTACACCTTC
NA | TRBJ1-1 | NA | TRBV9 | 14 | CASSTQVLNTEAFF | TGTGCCAGCAGCACTCAGGTCCTGAACACTGAAGCTTTCTTT
NA | TRBJ1-1 | NA | TRBV6-1 | 13 | CASSEHLNTEAFF | TGTGCCAGCAGTGAACATTTGAACACTGAAGCTTTCTTT
once | TRBJ1-6 | NA | TRBV20-1 | 12 | CSASTGNSPLHF | TGCAGTGCCAGTACCGGTAATTCACCCCTCCACTTT
NA | TRBJ2-2 | NA | TRBV29-1 | 12 | CSVVRETGELFF | TGCAGCGTTGTTCGGGAAACCGGGGAGCTGTTTTTT
NA | TRBJ2-7 | NA | TRBV21-1 | 15 | CASSKSKFSSYEQYF | TGTGCCAGCAGCAAATCAAAGTTCAGCTCCTACGAGCAGTACTTC
NA | TRBJ2-3 | NA | TRBV24-1 | 14 | CATSDWGVADTQYF | TGTGCCACCAGTGATTGGGGAGTCGCAGATACGCAGTATTTT
NA | TRBJ2-1 | TRBD2 | TRBV5-1 | 15 | CASSLLSSGEYEQFF | TGCGCCAGCAGCTTGCTCTCTAGCGGGGAGTATGAGCAGTTCTTC
few | TRBJ2-1 | TRBD2 | TRBV4-3 | 16 | CASSQPLAGGHDEQFF | TGCGCCAGCAGCCAACCTCTAGCGGGGGGGCATGATGAGCAGTTCTTC
NA | TRBJ2-2 | NA | TRBV4-2 | 16 | CASSQGFGGNTGELFF | TGTGCCAGCAGCCAAGGTTTTGGCGGGAACACCGGGGAGCTGTTTTTT
NA | TRBJ2-1 | NA | TRBV7-2 | 14 | CASSFGGLGNEQFF | TGTGCCAGCAGCTTCGGGGGGCTGGGGAATGAGCAGTTCTTC
NA | TRBJ1-3 | TRBD1 | TRBV7-9 | 17 | CASSLMVGDRAGNTIYF | TGTGCCAGCAGCTTAATGGTGGGAGACAGGGCTGGAAACACCATATATTTT